This T cell receptor (beta chain) derives from a study of T cells in Graves' hyperthyroidism and ophthalmopathy. Details on this clonotype: Its matching antigen is unknown.

The investigators amplified TCR beta CDR3 regions from RNA transcripts. HTBI primers drove first-round RT-PCR of the TCR CDR3. TCRdb passed the multiplex PCR reads through MiXCR, listing each CDR3 protein once. The table shows about 480,000 distinct CDR3 sequences, with under 15% occurring only once. Patients aged 18 to 65 had newly diagnosed hyperthyroidism that had lasted under 2 months. CDR1 and CDR2 (germline): SNHLY, FYNNEI. Trimming stripped 7 bases from V and 2 bases from J, with 16 bases between. CDR3 size: 15 residues. Study observations and caveats: Ophthalmopathy was identified by the model a median around 6.3 months ahead of onset.

This receptor was identified in a woman between 18 and 29 years old with Graves' hyperthyroidism. The sequencing sample was made of blood. The chain joins TRBV2 to TRBJ2-3, with D possibly TRBD1 on 6 matching bases. CDR3 region: CASKPGQIITDTQYF. In nucleotides, the CDR3 is TGTGCCAGCAAACCGGGACAAATAATCACAGATACGCAGTATTTT.